These 9 T cell receptor beta chains share one sample of origin, sequenced in a study of blood T cell repertoires in COVID-19 (TCRdb year 2020). The library was obtained by the immunoSEQ multiplex PCR assay. TCRdb carries this immuneACCESS record with in-frame sequences only. Its versions omit some clonotypes, under half of them owing to an unresolved V gene in the studies checked, with the rest unexplained. In this sample the table shows approximately 190,000 clones, less than 90% of which occur a single time. The top ten constitute around 6.1% of the sample. The sequencing sample was made of peripheral blood. Receptors originate from a woman aged 40-49 years with acute or convalescent COVID-19.

The gene calls are TRBV7-9 and TRBJ2-1; 10 bases agree with TRBD2. J lost 5 bases, V lost 6 bases, and 4 bases had no gene match. CDR3 length: 14 residues. Germline values: CDR1 SEHNR, CDR2 FQNEAQ (reference sequence). CDR3 nucleotides: TGTGCCAGCAGACTAGCGGGACTGCACAATGAGCAGTTCTTC. This sequence encodes CASRLAGLHNEQFF.

This rearrangement joins TRBV5-6 to TRBJ1-1, with D perhaps TRBD1 (6 bases). The germline gives CDR1 SGHDT, CDR2 YYEEEE. The CDR3 is 14 amino acids. Trimming removed 4 bases from V and 10 bases from J, with 20 bases in between. CDR3 region: CASSITGSRGGAFF. The CDR3 nucleotides are TGTGCCAGCAGCATAACAGGGAGTAGAGGGGGAGCTTTCTTT.

The chain links TRBV5-4 to TRBJ2-3; 16 nucleotides agree with TRBD2. Germline loops: CDR1 SGHNT, CDR2 YYREEE (reference sequence). The V segment lost 4 bases and the J segment 4 bases; nucleotides outside the gene matches: 3. This CDR3 is 16 amino acids long. CDR3 sequence: CASSGGLAGGPDTQYF. The CDR3 DNA sequence: TGTGCCAGCAGCGGGGGACTAGCGGGAGGGCCAGATACGCAGTATTTT.

This chain connects TRBV7-9 to TRBJ1-1; D is possibly TRBD1 (6 bases). V lost 4 bases and J lost 8, with 20 bases in between. Per the germline V gene, CDR1 is SEHNR and CDR2 is FQNEAQ (reference sequence). CDR3 length equals 15 residues. CDR3 sequence (DNA): TGTGCCAGCAGCTCCCCACCGACAGGCCCGGACGAAGCTTTCTTT. Encoded protein: CASSSPPTGPDEAFF.

This chain joins TRBV2 and TRBJ1-5; D possibly corresponds to TRBD1 (5 bases). The CDR3 is made up of 13 amino acids. Germline CDR1 is SNHLY and CDR2 is FYNNEI. The V end lost 7 bases, the J end lost 5 bases, and 12 bases lay between the germline ends. CDR3 coding DNA: TGTGCCAGCACAGGGAACTCTTATCAGCCCCAGCATTTT. This encodes CASTGNSYQPQHF. The whole variable domain, remainder taken from reference TRBV2 and TRBJ1-5, is EPEVTQTPSHQVTQMGQEVILRCVPISNHLYFYWYRQILGQKVEFLVSFYNNEISEKSEIFDDQFSVERPDGSNFTLKIRSTKLEDSAMYFCASTGNSYQPQHFGDGTRLSIL.

V usage is TRBV18 and J usage is TRBJ2-5; no clear D. The ends were cut back, 3 bases at V and 4 bases at J, with 9 bases in the middle. Germline V gene data show CDR1 as KGHSH and CDR2 as LQKENI. The CDR3 has 13 residues. This chain's CDR3 is CASSPSIGETQYF. DNA of the CDR3: TGTGCCAGCTCACCTAGCATCGGAGAGACCCAGTACTTC. The entire variable domain, with the rest obtained from reference TRBV18 and TRBJ2-5, is as follows: NAGVMQNPRHLVRRRGQEARLRCSPMKGHSHVYWYRQLPEEGLKFMVYLQKENIIDESGMPKERFSAEFPKEGPSILRIQQVVRGDSAAYFCASSPSIGETQYFGPGTRLLVL.

V and J are TRBV5-6 and TRBJ1-2; D is unclear. Between the trimmed V and J ends, which lost 5 bases and 4 bases, there was a span of 21 bases. This CDR3 is 16 amino acids long. Germline V gene data show CDR1 as SGHDT and CDR2 as YYEEEE. This CDR3 reads CASSSDGPAPFYGYTF. The CDR3 coding sequence is TGTGCCAGCAGTAGTGATGGGCCAGCTCCCTTCTATGGCTACACCTTC.

The chain combines TRBV10-3 with TRBJ2-3; possible D gene TRBD2, 6 bases. This CDR3 is built from 12 residues. Germline assignment: CDR1 ENHRY and CDR2 SYGVKD. Deletions cut 8 bases from V and 2 bases from J, with 8 bases between. CDR3 DNA: TGTGCCATCGGAGGGGACACAGATACGCAGTATTTT. It codes for CAIGGDTDTQYF.

This clone has only one observation. The chain has TRBV2 and TRBJ2-1; D is perhaps TRBD2 (6 bases). Germline CDR1 SNHLY, CDR2 FYNNEI. This CDR3 is 13 amino acids long. V was cut by 5 bases and J by 10 bases, with 15 bases left in between. The CDR3 bases are TGTGCCAGCAGTACAGGAGGGGCGCGGGAGCAGTTCTTC. This codes for CASSTGGAREQFF.